Sequencing of this T cell receptor beta chain was carried out in a study of T cell changes during pregnancy in multiple sclerosis. Clones were sequenced by immunoSEQ multiplex PCR, and TCRdb holds only the in-frame ones, with some missing. The sample comprises tens of thousands of clones, around 90% of which are singletons, and roughly 0.91% rests with the top ten. Germline V gene lookup returns CDR1 MDHEN and CDR2 SYDVKM. J gave up 6 bases and V 3 bases, and 11 bases lay outside the gene matches. CDR3 length: 17 residues. The chain combines TRBV28 with TRBJ1-1, with 12 bases matching TRBD1. This receptor was obtained from a female donor with multiple sclerosis, enrolled in a pregnancy study. The sequencing here drew on peripheral blood, taken before pregnancy. CDR3 DNA: TGTGCCAGCAGTTTGGGACAGGGGGCGAATTTTTTCCCTGAAGCTTTCTTT. As protein: CASSLGQGANFFPEAFF.